Each of the 22 T cell receptor beta chains below was sequenced from the same sample in a study of blood T cell repertoires in COVID-19. Assay: immunoSEQ multiplex PCR; the TCRdb copy retains only in-frame clones and omits some. In the table there are about 59,000 clones, about 73% of which are singletons. The sequencing input was peripheral blood. The source is a woman aged 45-65 years with active or convalescent COVID-19.

The J gene is TRBJ2-3, the V gene TRBV30, with 7 nucleotides matching TRBD1. The CDR3 covers 14 residues. Trimming at V came to 4 bases and at J to 2 bases, leaving 6 bases not matched to a gene. Per the germline V gene, CDR1 is GTSNPN and CDR2 is SVGIG (reference sequence). The CDR3 here is CAWTTQGFTDTQYF. As DNA, the CDR3 is TGTGCCTGGACTACACAGGGGTTCACAGATACGCAGTATTTT.

The chain combines TRBV20-1 with TRBJ2-1; D not resolved. The CDR3 loop spans 11 amino acids. The V end lost 2 bases, the J end lost 10 bases, and 9 bases lay between the germline ends. CDR1 and CDR2 (germline): DFQATT, SNEGSKA (reference sequence). CDR3 DNA: TGCAGTGCTAGACCAACAGAAGAGCAGTTCTTC. Protein product: CSARPTEEQFF.

The chain combines TRBV12-3 or TRBV12-4 with TRBJ1-2; 9 bases agree with TRBD1. The V segment lost 3 bases and the J segment 12 bases; nucleotides outside the gene matches: 8. The CDR3 is made up of 13 amino acids. The CDR3 sequence: CASSLGTGSYDTF. The CDR3 bases are TGTGCCAGCAGTTTGGGGACAGGGAGTTACGACACCTTC.

The chain joins TRBV28 to TRBJ2-7, with 11 bases aligning to TRBD1. The V gene's germline CDR1 is MDHEN and CDR2 SYDVKM. This CDR3 comprises 15 residues. Trimming at V came to 4 bases and at J to 5 bases, leaving 7 bases not matched to a gene. The CDR3 here is CASSSPGTGGDEQYF. The CDR3, as DNA: TGTGCCAGCAGTTCACCCGGGACAGGGGGAGACGAGCAGTACTTC.

The rearrangement links TRBV27 to TRBJ1-6, with 8 bases lining up with TRBD1. V trimming: 0 bases; J trimming: 2 bases; junction bases outside the gene matches: 3. The CDR3 has 17 residues. The V gene's germline CDR1 is MNHEY and CDR2 SMNVEV (reference sequence). This chain's CDR3 is CASSLSGQGPYNSPLHF. CDR3 DNA sequence: TGTGCCAGCAGTTTATCTGGACAGGGCCCCTATAATTCACCCCTCCACTTT.

The rearrangement uses TRBV11-2 and TRBJ2-1; TRBD2 matches 7 bases. The V segment lost 2 bases and the J segment 4 bases; nucleotides outside the gene matches: 8. Per the germline V gene, CDR1 is SGHAT and CDR2 is FQNNGV. The CDR3 runs to 16 residues. The CDR3 is CASSLLTSVGYNEQFF. CDR3 coding DNA: TGTGCCAGCAGCTTACTCACTAGCGTCGGGTACAATGAGCAGTTCTTC.

This clone has a single count. V and J are TRBV7-9 and TRBJ1-4; D remains ambiguous. Germline CDR1 and CDR2: SEHNR and FQNEAQ (reference sequence). The CDR3 length is 11 residues. The V gene lost 3 bases and the J gene lost 6 bases, with 2 bases spanning the gap. For the CDR3, the DNA is TGTGCCAGCAGCTTCGATGAAAAACTGTTTTTT. Translation gives CASSFDEKLFF.

This clone was found a few times. The chain recombines TRBV7-9 with TRBJ2-7; 8 positions agree with TRBD2. Per germline, CDR1 SEHNR and CDR2 FQNEAQ (reference sequence). The CDR3 spans 14 residues. The V segment lost 5 bases and the J segment 6 bases; nucleotides outside the gene matches: 9. The CDR3 coding sequence is TGTGCCAGCAGCGCATCCCAGCGGGAGTTCGAGCAGTACTTC. It encodes CASSASQREFEQYF.

This clone was recorded once. This chain links TRBV6-5 with TRBJ2-7; 7 nucleotides agree with TRBD1. CDR1 and CDR2 from the germline V gene are MNHEY and SVGAGI. Trimming cost V 6 bases and J 1 base; bases outside gene matches: 9. This CDR3 has 15 residues. The CDR3 is CASSPQGDTSYEQYF. The CDR3 nucleotides are TGTGCCAGCAGCCCCCAGGGGGACACATCCTACGAGCAGTACTTC.

In its sample, this clone was seen a few times. V is TRBV18 and J is TRBJ2-2, with TRBD2 identical over 8 bases. Germline V gene lookup returns CDR1 KGHSH and CDR2 LQKENI. Trimming took 1 base from V and 5 from J; bases not matched to a gene: 6. The CDR3 is made up of 16 amino acids. The CDR3 coding sequence is TGTGCCAGCTCACCACGAGCGGGAGTACGGACCGGGGAGCTGTTTTTT. Its translation: CASSPRAGVRTGELFF. The full variable domain, its missing parts supplied by reference TRBV18 and TRBJ2-2, is NAGVMQNPRHLVRRRGQEARLRCSPMKGHSHVYWYRQLPEEGLKFMVYLQKENIIDESGMPKERFSAEFPKEGPSILRIQQVVRGDSAAYFCASSPRAGVRTGELFFGEGSRLTVL.

This chain uses TRBV5-1 with TRBJ1-3; D may be TRBD1 (5 bases). Germline V gene data show CDR1 as SGHRS and CDR2 as YFSETQ. The CDR3 spans 15 residues. V was shortened by 3 bases and J by 0 bases, with 10 bases between the two germline ends. This CDR3 is CASSWGDRSGNTIYF. Here the CDR3 DNA reads TGCGCCAGCAGCTGGGGGGACCGCTCTGGAAACACCATATATTTT.

The rearrangement joins TRBV9 to TRBJ2-7; TRBD2 aligns across 9 bases. The V gene's germline CDR1 is SGDLS and CDR2 YYNGEE. V lost 3 bases and J lost 2; bases outside the gene matches: 9. The CDR3 runs to 16 residues. The CDR3 DNA is TGTGCCAGCAGCGAGGGCGGGAGGGTTGTACCCTACGAGCAGTACTTC. Translation gives CASSEGGRVVPYEQYF.

The rearrangement joins TRBV27 to TRBJ1-1; D remains ambiguous. Germline V gene data show CDR1 as MNHEY and CDR2 as SMNVEV (reference sequence). This CDR3 has 12 amino acids. The V and J ends lost 3 bases and 8 bases respectively, with 10 bases between them. The chain's CDR3 is CASSFLGSEAFF. For the CDR3, the DNA is TGTGCCAGCAGTTTTCTCGGTTCCGAAGCTTTCTTT.

This chain joins TRBV7-2 and TRBJ2-7; D remains unclear. Looked up from germline, CDR1 is SGHTA and CDR2 is FQGNSA. V lost 1 base and J lost 1, with 8 bases in between. CDR3 length: 14 amino acids. CDR3 sequence: CASSLDPGSYEQYF. DNA of the CDR3: TGTGCCAGCAGCTTAGATCCCGGTTCCTACGAGCAGTACTTC.

This chain links TRBV14 with TRBJ2-6, with 11 bases that match TRBD2. V was pared by 4 bases and J by 4 bases, with 15 bases of the junction left unmatched. Germline CDR1 and CDR2: SGHDN and FVKESK. The CDR3 consists of 20 residues. CDR3 sequence: CASSRETSGRKADGANVLTF. The CDR3 nucleotides are TGTGCCAGCAGCCGGGAAACTAGCGGGAGAAAAGCGGACGGGGCCAACGTCCTGACTTTC.

This chain links TRBV27 with TRBJ1-4, with TRBD1 matching 8 bases. The germline gives CDR1 MNHEY, CDR2 SMNVEV (reference sequence). CDR3 size: 15 residues. Trimming removed 5 bases from V and 6 bases from J; junction bases left unmatched: 8. The CDR3 DNA reads TGTGCCAGCAGTGCAGCAGGGGGCGCGTATGAAAAACTGTTTTTT. Translation: CASSAAGGAYEKLFF.

The rearrangement uses TRBV9 and TRBJ2-3; TRBD2 agrees at 9 bases. The CDR3 contains 15 residues. CDR1 and CDR2 (germline): SGDLS, YYNGEE. Trimming took 1 base from V and 5 from J; bases not matched to a gene: 5. CDR3: CASSVRAGGVDTQYF. The CDR3 DNA sequence: TGTGCCAGCAGCGTAAGGGCGGGAGGGGTAGATACGCAGTATTTT.

The CDR3 here is CASSQGPRMNTEAFF. For the CDR3, the DNA is TGCGCCAGCAGCCAAGGTCCCAGGATGAACACTGAAGCTTTCTTT. The rearrangement joins TRBV4-1 to TRBJ1-1; no reliable D call. CDR3 size: 15 residues. Trimming left V 1 base short and J 0 bases short, with 9 bases between. The germline V gene encodes CDR1 MGHRA and CDR2 YSYEKL.

This clone was counted only a few times. The gene calls are TRBV7-8 and TRBJ2-7; TRBD2 matches 11 bases. Losses at the gene ends were 4 bases for V and 10 bases for J; bases not matched to a gene: 12. This CDR3 is 15 amino acids long. Per germline, CDR1 SGHVS and CDR2 FQNEAQ. CDR3 residues: CASSSPSGRTFLQYF. CDR3 nucleotides: TGTGCCAGCAGCTCACCTAGCGGGAGGACGTTTCTCCAGTACTTC.

The J gene is TRBJ2-4, the V gene TRBV28, with 10 bases aligning to TRBD1. The CDR3 is 13 amino acids. Germline loops: CDR1 MDHEN, CDR2 SYDVKM. The V gene end was trimmed by 5 bases and the J gene end by 8 bases; junction bases not matched to a gene: 3. CDR3 protein: CASSKGQGYIQYF. For the CDR3, the DNA is TGTGCCAGCAGTAAGGGACAGGGGTACATTCAGTACTTC.

This clone is deemed medium-sized. V and J are TRBV29-1 and TRBJ1-2; maybe TRBD1 (5 bases). There are 16 residues in the CDR3. Germline V lookup: CDR1 SQVTM, CDR2 ANQGSEA. Trimming stripped 1 base from V and 9 bases from J, with 24 bases between. Written as DNA, the CDR3 is TGCAGCGTTGAAGGGCAGGGCACCCCGTCGGTGTCGAGCTACACCTTC. Its translation is CSVEGQGTPSVSSYTF.

The chain combines TRBV11-2 with TRBJ2-1; 10 bases fit TRBD1. The CDR3 is 15 amino acids. Germline trimming cut 7 bases from V and 6 bases from J; bases unmatched to any gene: 9. From germline, CDR1 is SGHAT and CDR2 FQNNGV. The CDR3 DNA reads as TGTGCCAGCACCAGCCCCGGGACAGGGGTCAATGAGCAGTTCTTC. Its translation: CASTSPGTGVNEQFF.